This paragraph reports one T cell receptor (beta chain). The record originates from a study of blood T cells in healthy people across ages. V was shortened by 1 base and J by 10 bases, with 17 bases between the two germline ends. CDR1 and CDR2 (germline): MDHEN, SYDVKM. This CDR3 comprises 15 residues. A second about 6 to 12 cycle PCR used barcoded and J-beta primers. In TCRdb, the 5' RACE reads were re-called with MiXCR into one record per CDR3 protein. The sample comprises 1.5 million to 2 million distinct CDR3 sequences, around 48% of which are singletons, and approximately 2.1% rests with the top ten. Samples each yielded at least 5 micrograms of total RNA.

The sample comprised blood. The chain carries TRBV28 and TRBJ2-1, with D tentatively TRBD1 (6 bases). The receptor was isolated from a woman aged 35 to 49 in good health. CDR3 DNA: TGTGCCAGCAGTTTATTCGGCAGGGGTAATGACGAGCAGTTCTTC. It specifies CASSLFGRGNDEQFF.